Below, one T cell receptor (beta chain) is given with its context. This clonotype was recorded once. Its binding antigen is unknown. No much larger clone exists at a distance of one base, and base qualities are not known. The record originates from a study of blood T cells in healthy people across ages (dated by TCRdb to 2014 to 2015). With respect to the entire study: In model experiments, roughly one uniquely barcoded TCR beta cDNA molecule per two T cells was captured by template switching. Using deep sequencing normalized with unique cDNA molecular identifiers, the study measured how TCR beta repertoire diversity changes with age. For two donors (one aged 18 to 30 and one aged 80 or older), the study analyzed two additional independent replicas of 1 million unique cDNA reads from the same blood draw. Four age groups were formed from the donors: young (average approximately 15 years), middle-aged (around 39), aged (around 62) and long-lived (roughly 81). To avoid experimental bias, donors of different ages were randomly spread across the sequencing lanes. The full study reports these points: As age increased, observed TCR beta diversity per million T cells dropped in a roughly linear way, and a significant reduction was already evident by age 40. The long-lived group showed more naive CD4+ T cells, fewer expanded clones and increased TCR diversity than the aged group, suggesting age selection. Because the CMV infection status of the donors was unknown, age-related changes in expanded clonotypes may potentially have been confounded. There was a strong correlation between observed TCR beta diversity and the percentage of naive T cells measured by flow cytometry. Estimates of total diversity based on one million sequenced T cells were considered lower bounds and underestimates. Conclusive comparison of naive and antigen-experienced compartments was prevented by the profiling of bulk unsorted PBMCs.

The library was generated by 5' RACE. A second PCR of about 7 to 12 cycles was run with a J-beta primer mix and a sample-barcoded 5' primer. A template-switch 5' adaptor carrying 12 random nucleotides introduced a unique molecular identifier onto each TCR beta cDNA molecule. Each sample yielded at least 2.5 million CDR3-containing paired-end reads. The Mint cDNA synthesis kit, primed by a TRBC-specific oligonucleotide, was used to synthesize first-strand cDNA from all RNA. All cDNA was treated with uracil-DNA glycosylase and then went through a first 18-cycle PCR with the universal primers M1SS and BC2_uni_R. The source study handled its data this way. Normalization of each sample was performed by random selection of 1 million high-quality reads, each carrying a distinct molecular identifier. Instead of being binned into consensus sequences, reads with shared molecular identifiers were discarded. CDR3 identification, clonotype clustering and error correction used MiTCR with a Q25 quality threshold and the strictest error-elimination algorithm. A nonparametric unseen species model with Euler transformation was used to estimate lower-bound total TCR beta diversity. TCRdb reran the public reads through fastp at Q25 and MiXCR, keeping productive beta chains. Entries that share a CDR3 protein sequence are merged under the most common genes and DNA. Clone size and V and J calls follow TCRdb, not the original study. Here the sample has 1,800,000 or so distinct CDR3 sequences; about two fifths occur a single time. The ten largest account for roughly 23% of the sample.

The approximately 39 donors, aged roughly 6 to 95 years, were systemically healthy Caucasian individuals from Russia. About 10 milliliters of peripheral blood were collected from each donor into EDTA-treated Vacutainer tubes. Ficoll-Paque density-gradient centrifugation was used to isolate PBMCs, with at least 7 million per sample. Total RNA was extracted from PBMCs with Trizol reagent, with at least 5 micrograms obtained per sample. The percentages of naive CD45RAhigh/CD27high T cells were determined by flow cytometry on a PBMC aliquot from every donor. The specimen sequenced was blood. The origin of this receptor is a human donor in good health.

The sequenced DNA: TGTGCCAGCAGTTTAGTACCTCAGTATAGCAATCAGCCCCAGCATTTT. Its translation is CASSLVPQYSNQPQHF. The sequence joins TRBV28 to TRBJ1-5; a confident D gene designation cannot be given. Relative to germline, V is 2 bases shorter and J is 0 bases shorter, with 11 bases between their ends. Reading from cysteine to phenylalanine, the CDR3 counts 16 amino acids. The only DNA kept is the CDR3, 48 bases in frame from the first base. CDR1 and CDR2, looked up from the germline V gene, are MDHEN and SYDVKM. Outside the CDR3, residues come from the reference TRBV28 and TRBJ1-5 proteins, so the full variable domain is: DVKVTQSSRYLVKRTGEKVFLECVQDMDHENMFWYRQDPGLGLRLIYFSYDVKMKEKGDIPEGYSVSREKKERFSLILESASTNQTSMYLCASSLVPQYSNQPQHFGDGTRLSIL.